This entry lists 26 T cell receptor beta chains sequenced from one sample in a study of blood T cell repertoires in COVID-19. Some clones are missing from TCRdb's copy, which holds only in-frame ones; the method was immunoSEQ multiplex PCR. The table has some 270,000 clones, roughly 90% seen once. The sequencing sample was made of PBMCs or T cells enriched from blood (not recorded which). Every receptor here comes from a middle-aged man who had been exposed to COVID-19.

This rearrangement joins TRBV12-3 or TRBV12-4 to TRBJ1-2; D is undetermined. The CDR3 is 13 residues long. V was shortened by 1 base and J by 4 bases, with 7 bases between the two germline ends. CDR3 in DNA: TGTGCCAGCAGTTTAGGAGCGCCCTATGGCTACACCTTC. It codes for CASSLGAPYGYTF.

Here the CDR3 DNA reads TGTGCCAGTTCCTCCACTAGCGGGATTTACGGGGAGCTGTTTTTT. Translation gives CASSSTSGIYGELFF. V and J are TRBV9 and TRBJ2-2; TRBD2 aligns across 10 bases. In germline, CDR1 is SGDLS, CDR2 YYNGEE. With V trimmed by 8 bases and J by 7 bases, 11 bases remained unmatched. This CDR3 region has 15 residues. Full variable domain (outside the CDR3, taken from reference TRBV9 and TRBJ2-2): DSGVTQTPKHLITATGQRVTLRCSPRSGDLSVYWYQQSLDQGLQFLIQYYNGEERAKGNILERFSAQQFPDLHSELNLSSLELGDSALYFCASSSTSGIYGELFFGEGSRLTVL.

The chain carries TRBV6-2 or TRBV6-3 and TRBJ1-1; 10 positions match TRBD1. CDR1 MNHEY and CDR2 SVGEGT come from the germline V gene. This CDR3 is built from 16 residues. J gave up 3 bases and V 0 bases, and 4 bases lay outside the gene matches. The CDR3 DNA reads as TGTGCCAGCAGTTACTCCCAGGACAGGGGGGACACTGAAGCTTTCTTT. It encodes CASSYSQDRGDTEAFF.

The chain combines TRBV9 with TRBJ2-1, with 11 bases identical to TRBD2. Germline CDR1 reads SGDLS; CDR2 reads YYNGEE. CDR3 length equals 17 residues. V was pared by 0 bases and J by 4 bases, with 6 bases of the junction left unmatched. CDR3 sequence reads: CASSVDGLAGGYNEQFF. CDR3 DNA sequence: TGTGCCAGCAGCGTAGACGGGCTAGCGGGGGGATACAATGAGCAGTTCTTC.

The rearrangement joins TRBV28 to TRBJ2-1; the match to TRBD2 covers 16 bases. CDR3 length equals 20 residues. Trimming removed 4 bases from V and 8 bases from J; junction bases left unmatched: 17. The germline gives CDR1 MDHEN, CDR2 SYDVKM. The CDR3 region has the DNA TGTGCCAGCAGTTCAAGTTCCGGGACTAGCGGGAGGGCCGTTATCTATGAGCAGTTCTTC. It is translated as CASSSSSGTSGRAVIYEQFF.

This clone was recorded only once. The chain combines TRBV30 with TRBJ1-5, with D unresolved. With 7 bases removed from V and 0 bases from J, the gap between germline ends came to 10 bases. The CDR3 length is 13 residues. Germline CDR1 GTSNPN, CDR2 SVGIG (reference sequence). This CDR3 is CAYTPDSNQPQHF. The CDR3, as DNA: TGTGCCTACACCCCCGATAGCAATCAGCCCCAGCATTTT.

The chain combines TRBV7-9 with TRBJ2-7; TRBD2 matches at 12 bases. Trimming cost V 3 bases and J 2 bases; bases outside gene matches: 2. The V gene's germline CDR1 is SEHNR and CDR2 FQNEAQ (reference sequence). The CDR3 loop spans 15 amino acids. DNA for the CDR3: TGTGCCAGCAGCTTCTCTAGCGGGAGGGCCTACGAGCAGTACTTC. It encodes CASSFSSGRAYEQYF.

V and J are TRBV4-1 and TRBJ2-7; D possibly corresponds to TRBD2 (5 bases). V was clipped by 2 bases and J by 6 bases, with 11 bases between them. The CDR3 has 13 residues. The V gene's germline CDR1 is MGHRA and CDR2 YSYEKL. CDR3 coding DNA: TGCGCCAGCAGCCAACTCTTAGCGTCCGAGCAGTACTTC. Amino acids: CASSQLLASEQYF.

The rearrangement joins TRBV21-1 to TRBJ1-1; the D call in the table, TRBD1, was not verified against the DNA. TRBV21-1 is shown as a pseudogene. The CDR3 length is 17 residues. The DNA for the CDR3 is TGTGCCAGCAGCACAGGACAGGCCGCCCCTCAACTCACTGAAGCTTTCTTT. It encodes CASSTGQAAPQLTEAFF.

V and J are TRBV3-1 (or the pseudogene TRBV3-2) and TRBJ1-4; no clear D gene. Trimming shortened V by 4 bases and J by 7 bases, and 10 bases separated the two germline ends. The CDR3 loop spans 13 amino acids. Germline CDR1 reads LGHDT; CDR2 reads YNNKEL (reference sequence). DNA for the CDR3: TGTGCCAGCAGCCCAACAGTGGGTGAAAAACTGTTTTTT. The encoded protein is CASSPTVGEKLFF.

The V gene is TRBV7-2, the J gene TRBJ2-3; 14 bases are a match to TRBD2. V was pared by 5 bases and J by 4 bases, with 2 bases of the junction left unmatched. This CDR3 region has 15 residues. Germline loops: CDR1 SGHTA, CDR2 FQGNSA. CDR3 sequence: CASSPTSGRADTQYF. CDR3 nucleotides: TGTGCCAGCAGCCCGACTAGCGGGAGGGCAGATACGCAGTATTTT.

The chain couples TRBV30 to TRBJ2-5; 7 nucleotides match TRBD1. The germline V gene has CDR1 GTSNPN and CDR2 SVGIG (reference sequence). This CDR3 has 13 residues. Unmatched junction bases numbered 7, after V lost 5 bases and J lost 4 bases. This CDR3 reads CAWERGQRETQYF. CDR3 in DNA: TGTGCCTGGGAACGGGGACAGAGAGAGACCCAGTACTTC.

This chain links TRBV19 with TRBJ2-7; 9 bases match TRBD2. The germline gives CDR1 LNHDA, CDR2 SQIVND (reference sequence). The CDR3 contains 15 residues. Unmatched junction bases numbered 10, after V lost 7 bases and J lost 3 bases. CDR3 DNA: TGTGCCAGTAACTCTGGGTCTAGCGGGATCTACGAGCAGTACTTC. Translating it yields CASNSGSSGIYEQYF. Variable domain in full (rest from reference TRBV19 and TRBJ2-7): DGGITQSPKYLFRKEGQNVTLSCEQNLNHDAMYWYRQDPGQGLRLIYYSQIVNDFQKGDIAEGYSVSREKKESFPLTVTSAQKNPTAFYLCASNSGSSGIYEQYFGPGTRLTVT.

V and J are TRBV5-4 and TRBJ1-3; D is possibly TRBD1 (5 bases). This CDR3 region has 16 residues. Germline assignment: CDR1 SGHNT and CDR2 YYREEE (reference sequence). V was shortened by 0 bases and J by 3 bases, with 13 bases between the two germline ends. CDR3 in DNA: TGTGCCAGCAGCTTGGATCCGGGGGTGGGTGGAAACACCATATATTTT. Translating gives CASSLDPGVGGNTIYF.

J is TRBJ2-6 and V is TRBV7-9; D ambiguous. Germline CDR1 SEHNR, CDR2 FQNEAQ (reference sequence). V was pared by 4 bases and J by 0 bases, with 7 bases between. This CDR3 is 15 amino acids long. The CDR3 DNA follows: TGTGCCAGCAGCTCCCCCTTCTCTGGGGCCAACGTCCTGACTTTC. Translated: CASSSPFSGANVLTF.

This clone occurred once. The chain uses TRBV5-1 and TRBJ2-2; tentative D call: TRBD2 (6 bases). Germline values: CDR1 SGHRS, CDR2 YFSETQ. The CDR3 loop spans 14 amino acids. V was cut by 0 bases and J by 6 bases, with 9 bases left in between. CDR3 in amino acids: CASSLDRDSGELFF. The CDR3, as DNA: TGCGCCAGCAGCTTGGACCGGGACTCCGGGGAGCTGTTTTTT.

The V and J genes are TRBV10-2 and TRBJ1-2, with D possibly matching TRBD1 (5 bases). Germline CDR1 WSHSY, CDR2 SAAADI. This CDR3 region has 16 residues. The V end lost 0 bases, the J end lost 2 bases, and 13 bases lay between the germline ends. CDR3 DNA sequence: TGCGCCAGCAGTGAGTCGTTTGGGCGGACAAACTATGGCTACACCTTC. As protein: CASSESFGRTNYGYTF.

This clone showed up just once. The chain links TRBV7-2 to TRBJ1-4; 10 positions agree with TRBD1. Germline V gives CDR1 SGHTA, CDR2 FQGNSA. V gave up 3 bases and J gave up 1 base; unmatched junction bases: 5. The CDR3 is 17 amino acids. The CDR3 DNA reads TGTGCCAGCAGCTTCCCGGGACAGGGGATAACTAATGAAAAACTGTTTTTT. Translated, it gives CASSFPGQGITNEKLFF.

This clone was counted a single time. The chain carries TRBV24-1 and TRBJ1-1; no clear D. Per the germline V gene, CDR1 is KGHDR and CDR2 is SFDVKD. Trimming stripped 7 bases from V and 5 bases from J, with 19 bases between. This CDR3 has 15 residues. The CDR3 protein is CATRRSDGMQTEAFF. DNA of the CDR3: TGTGCCACCAGGAGGTCCGACGGCATGCAGACTGAAGCTTTCTTT.

This clone was counted a single time. This chain connects TRBV9 to TRBJ1-1, with D possibly matching TRBD1 (6 bases). The CDR3 sequence is 14 residues long. The germline CDR1 and CDR2 sequences are SGDLS and YYNGEE. Trimming removed 0 bases from V and 4 bases from J, with 10 bases in between. In DNA form, the CDR3 reads TGTGCCAGCAGCGTAGAAACAGGGAGCACTGAAGCTTTCTTT. This encodes CASSVETGSTEAFF.

This rearrangement joins TRBV6-5 to TRBJ1-5, with D maybe TRBD1 (6 bases). The CDR3 covers 13 residues. CDR1 MNHEY and CDR2 SVGAGI come from the germline V gene. Trimming took off 8 bases at V and 4 bases at J, with 12 bases between the two ends. CDR3 DNA: TGTGCCAGCGCCGGGCAGGGGAATCAGCCCCAGCATTTT. This gives the protein CASAGQGNQPQHF.

The chain uses TRBV25-1 and TRBJ2-7; tentative D call: TRBD1 (5 bases). There are 14 residues in the CDR3. Trimming removed 2 bases at V and 2 bases at J, with 10 bases between. Germline-derived CDR1 and CDR2 are MGHDK and SYGVNS. The CDR3 DNA sequence: TGTGCCAGCAGTGAAAGGGGATTGGCCTACGAGCAGTACTTC. Residues: CASSERGLAYEQYF.

V gene TRBV6-5 combines with J gene TRBJ2-1, with 10 positions matching TRBD2. The CDR3 loop spans 15 amino acids. Germline V gene data show CDR1 as MNHEY and CDR2 as SVGAGI. V was pared by 5 bases and J by 4 bases, with 5 bases of the junction left unmatched. CDR3 coding DNA: TGTGCCAGCAGTACCGGACTAGCGGCATACAATGAGCAGTTCTTC. Translating gives CASSTGLAAYNEQFF.

This clone showed up just a few times. V and J are TRBV5-4 and TRBJ1-1; TRBD1 matches at 7 bases. The germline V gene encodes CDR1 SGHNT and CDR2 YYREEE (reference sequence). Trimming at V came to 4 bases and at J to 4 bases, leaving 10 bases not matched to a gene. The CDR3 is 15 residues long. As DNA, the CDR3 is TGTGCCAGCAGCCGCCGACAGGGAGGACTCACTGAAGCTTTCTTT. Its translation: CASSRRQGGLTEAFF.

This clone was seen a single time. The rearrangement uses TRBV3-1 (or the pseudogene TRBV3-2) and TRBJ2-1; 8 nucleotides match TRBD1. The CDR3 is made up of 15 amino acids. The V and J ends lost 2 bases and 5 bases, in that order; junction bases with no gene match: 5. Germline CDR1 reads LGHDT; CDR2 reads YNNKEL (reference sequence). The CDR3 loop is CASSQITGGDNEQFF. The CDR3 nucleotides are TGTGCCAGCAGCCAAATAACAGGGGGAGACAATGAGCAGTTCTTC.

The V call is TRBV11-3, the J call TRBJ1-1; TRBD1 might be the D (6 bases). The CDR3 totals 13 residues. Germline CDR1 SGHNT, CDR2 YENEEA. V lost 4 bases, J lost 6 bases, and 12 bases lay in between. The CDR3 reads CASSWDKASEAFF. CDR3 nucleotide sequence: TGTGCCAGCAGCTGGGACAAAGCTTCTGAAGCTTTCTTT.